Below are 15 T cell receptor beta chains sequenced from a single sample in a study of cytomegalovirus exposure and HLA in healthy donors. 13 Jbeta primers and 60 Vbeta primers were used for the PCR. Clones were sequenced by immunoSEQ multiplex PCR, and TCRdb holds only the in-frame ones, with some missing. The repertoire table contains about 72,000 clones. What was sequenced was PBMCs. These receptors came from a woman in her forties in good health and CMV-seropositive.

This chain links TRBV28 with TRBJ2-2; 8 nucleotides agree with TRBD2. Germline CDR1 reads MDHEN; CDR2 reads SYDVKM. The CDR3 sequence is 16 residues long. Trimming cost V 1 base and J 0 bases; bases outside gene matches: 1. The CDR3 DNA follows: TGTGCCAGCAGTTTATCCGGGAGGGCGAACACCGGGGAGCTGTTTTTT. It codes for CASSLSGRANTGELFF.

The chain combines TRBV18 with TRBJ1-2, with TRBD1 matching 8 bases. CDR3 length: 15 residues. V shed 1 base and J 6 bases; nucleotides not matched to a gene: 7. Germline assignment: CDR1 KGHSH and CDR2 LQKENI. The CDR3 region has the DNA TGTGCCAGCTCACCACGGGGACAGGACTTTGATGGCTACACCTTC. It codes for CASSPRGQDFDGYTF. Drawing the rest from reference TRBV18 and TRBJ1-2, the complete variable domain is NAGVMQNPRHLVRRRGQEARLRCSPMKGHSHVYWYRQLPEEGLKFMVYLQKENIIDESGMPKERFSAEFPKEGPSILRIQQVVRGDSAAYFCASSPRGQDFDGYTFGSGTRLTVV.

The V gene is TRBV5-1, the J gene TRBJ2-3; 9 nucleotides line up with TRBD2. From germline, CDR1 is SGHRS and CDR2 YFSETQ. With V trimmed by 0 bases and J by 1 base, 3 bases remained unmatched. There are 16 residues in the CDR3. The CDR3 protein is CASSLAPSGGTDTQYF. CDR3 coding DNA: TGCGCCAGCAGCTTGGCCCCTAGCGGGGGCACAGATACGCAGTATTTT.

The V call is TRBV29-1, the J call TRBJ1-1, with D tentatively TRBD1 (6 bases). V shed 4 bases and J shed 1 base, with 16 bases lying between them. Per germline, CDR1 SQVTM and CDR2 ANQGSEA. The CDR3 runs to 15 residues. The CDR3 is CSVVPDRSRNTEAFF. CDR3 in DNA: TGCAGCGTTGTCCCGGACAGATCAAGGAACACTGAAGCTTTCTTT.

The rearrangement joins TRBV5-4 to TRBJ2-1, with a weak D call TRBD2 (5 bases). CDR3 size: 13 residues. The germline V gene encodes CDR1 SGHNT and CDR2 YYREEE (reference sequence). Trimming stripped 6 bases from V and 10 bases from J, with 17 bases between. CDR3 loop: CASTLLETDEQFF. The CDR3 coding sequence is TGTGCCAGCACCCTACTAGAAACCGACGAGCAGTTCTTC.

The J gene is TRBJ2-7, the V gene TRBV6-1, with TRBD2 matching over 12 bases. This CDR3 contains 19 residues. Germline CDR1 is MNHNS and CDR2 is SASEGT. J was trimmed by 0 bases and V by 1 base; bases with no gene match: 10. The CDR3, as DNA: TGTGCCAGCAGTGAAGGGACTAGCGGGGCCCACCTCTACTCCTACGAGCAGTACTTC. Translated: CASSEGTSGAHLYSYEQYF.

The rearrangement links TRBV5-6 to TRBJ2-7; 8 nucleotides agree with TRBD1. With 4 bases clipped from V and 4 bases from J, the junction kept 7 bases outside the gene matches. Per the germline V gene, CDR1 is SGHDT and CDR2 is YYEEEE. CDR3 length equals 14 residues. For the CDR3, the DNA is TGTGCCAGCAGCACCCGACAGGGGTGGTACGAGCAGTACTTC. It codes for CASSTRQGWYEQYF.

The chain is built from TRBV28 and TRBJ2-1, with 13 bases that match TRBD2. J was trimmed by 10 bases and V by 8 bases; bases with no gene match: 11. Germline V gene lookup returns CDR1 MDHEN and CDR2 SYDVKM. The CDR3 runs to 15 residues. In DNA, the CDR3 is TGTGCCAGCCTGACAGGACTAGCGGGAGCGACGGAGCAGTTCTTC. This translates into CASLTGLAGATEQFF.

This chain joins TRBV10-1 and TRBJ2-1, with 15 bases lining up with TRBD2. J lost 3 bases, V lost 6 bases, and 9 bases had no gene match. CDR1 and CDR2 (germline): WNHNN, SYGVQD (reference sequence). The CDR3 spans 18 residues. CDR3 sequence: CASSFGLAGGPGYNEQFF. The CDR3 DNA sequence: TGCGCCAGCAGCTTCGGACTAGCGGGAGGGCCCGGCTACAATGAGCAGTTCTTC.

V and J are TRBV5-1 and TRBJ2-6, with D unclear. Looked up from germline, CDR1 is SGHRS and CDR2 is YFSETQ. This CDR3 comprises 14 residues. The V and J ends lost 0 bases and 2 bases respectively, with 3 bases between them. In DNA, the CDR3 is TGCGCCAGCAGCTTGGATACTGGGGCCAACGTCCTGACTTTC. Translation: CASSLDTGANVLTF.

The rearrangement links TRBV6-1 to TRBJ2-5; 13 bases agree with TRBD2. The J segment lost 9 bases and the V segment lost 1 base, leaving 2 bases of the junction unmatched. Germline loops: CDR1 MNHNS, CDR2 SASEGT. CDR3 length: 14 residues. The CDR3 spells CASSEGTSGGAQYF. As DNA, the CDR3 is TGTGCCAGCAGTGAAGGGACTAGCGGGGGAGCCCAGTACTTC.

The gene calls are TRBV6-5 and TRBJ2-1; the match to TRBD2 covers 7 bases. The CDR3 covers 14 residues. Germline V gene sequence: CDR1 MNHEY, CDR2 SVGAGI. The V segment lost 4 bases and the J segment 7 bases; nucleotides outside the gene matches: 7. The CDR3 loop reads CASSSGGYPNEQFF. In DNA form, the CDR3 reads TGTGCCAGCAGTTCCGGGGGGTATCCGAATGAGCAGTTCTTC.

As for this clone: This sample also contains other DNA sequences that code for the same CDR3. CDR3 amino acids: CASSLRGEQYF. In DNA, the CDR3 is TGTGCCAGCAGCTTAAGGGGCGAGCAGTACTTC. V gene TRBV5-4 combines with J gene TRBJ2-7; tentatively, D is TRBD1 (5 bases). The CDR3 has 11 amino acids. V lost 2 bases, J lost 6 bases, and 6 bases lay in between. Germline assignment: CDR1 SGHNT and CDR2 YYREEE (reference sequence).

In the case of this clone: One end of the junction fails to match germline, which may point to a read error. This rearrangement joins TRBV7-2 to TRBJ2-1; TRBD2 matches at 8 bases. The CDR3 loop spans 13 amino acids. The germline V gene encodes CDR1 SGHTA and CDR2 FQGNSA. The CDR3 DNA reads as TGTGTCAGCAGCTTAGATCCAGCGGGAGTGTGGTTCTTC. This gives the protein CVSSLDPAGVWFF.

V and J are TRBV28 and TRBJ2-7; D not certain. Trimming took 4 bases from V and 2 from J, leaving 9 bases between them. CDR3 length: 13 amino acids. Germline CDR1 is MDHEN and CDR2 is SYDVKM. DNA for the CDR3: TGTGCCAGCAGTTCCAGTACCCCCTACGAGCAGTACTTC. It yields the protein CASSSSTPYEQYF.